These 18 T cell receptor beta chains were sequenced from one sample in a study of blood T cells in healthy people across ages. Primers used in a second PCR of roughly 7 to 11 cycles were a sample-barcoded 5' primer and a J-beta primer mix. TCRdb redid the calling of the 5' RACE reads with MiXCR, one entry per CDR3 protein. Among 600,000 to 650,000 distinct CDR3 sequences, roughly 58% were seen once, and the ten largest hold 30% to 45%. Material for sequencing was blood. The receptors here all came from a man between 60 and 75 years old in good health.

This clonotype was picked up a small number of times. The V gene is TRBV6-6, the J gene TRBJ1-4, with TRBD1 as a possible D gene (5 bases). The CDR3 is 15 residues long. CDR1 is MNHNY and CDR2 is SVGAGI in the germline V gene (reference sequence). With 4 bases removed from V and 5 bases from J, the gap between germline ends came to 14 bases. CDR3 amino acids: CASSSDPRGNEKLFF. CDR3 nucleotide sequence: TGTGCCAGCAGTTCCGACCCCCGGGGCAATGAAAAACTGTTTTTT.

This clonotype was counted a single time. The CDR3 protein is CASSLGGTAWGEQYF. CDR3 in DNA: TGTGCCAGCAGCTTAGGGGGGACAGCCTGGGGGGAGCAGTACTTC. The chain joins TRBV11-2 to TRBJ2-7, with 7 bases aligning to TRBD1. The CDR3 consists of 15 residues. The germline gives CDR1 SGHAT, CDR2 FQNNGV. Trimming cost V 1 base and J 7 bases; bases outside gene matches: 10.

The chain employs TRBV5-1 and TRBJ2-3, with D perhaps TRBD1 (6 bases). There are 16 residues in the CDR3. Trimming pared 0 bases from V and 0 bases from J, leaving 11 bases between. Germline V gene sequence: CDR1 SGHRS, CDR2 YFSETQ. The CDR3 here is CASSLATGTSTDTQYF. Here the CDR3 DNA reads TGCGCCAGCAGCTTGGCTACAGGGACCAGCACAGATACGCAGTATTTT.

This clonotype has just a few counts. The chain links TRBV7-2 to TRBJ1-2; unclear D gene. Trimming removed 1 base at V and 0 bases at J, with 9 bases between. This CDR3 is built from 15 residues. Germline assignment: CDR1 SGHTA and CDR2 FQGNSA. This CDR3 reads CASSLGGRTNYGYTF. The CDR3 DNA reads TGTGCCAGCAGCTTAGGTGGCAGGACTAACTATGGCTACACCTTC.

The chain carries TRBV29-1 and TRBJ2-3; 10 nucleotides match TRBD1. Germline CDR1 SQVTM, CDR2 ANQGSEA. V shed 7 bases and J 4 bases; nucleotides not matched to a gene: 5. The CDR3 contains 13 residues. The CDR3: CSAETGGPDTQYF. CDR3 nucleotide sequence: TGCAGCGCTGAGACAGGGGGCCCAGATACGCAGTATTTT.

This clonotype appeared a few times. This sequence joins TRBV6-5 and TRBJ2-1; TRBD2 matches at 11 bases. Germline CDR1 and CDR2: MNHEY and SVGAGI. The CDR3 is 17 amino acids. V trimming: 2 bases; J trimming: 0 bases; junction bases outside the gene matches: 3. CDR3 nucleotide sequence: TGTGCCAGCAGTTACCCTAGCGGGGGGAGCTCCTACAATGAGCAGTTCTTC. This gives the protein CASSYPSGGSSYNEQFF.

The CDR3 DNA sequence: TGCGGTGGCGCGAGAGTAGCGGGGGAGACCCAGTACTTC. Amino acid sequence: CGGARVAGETQYF. The chain carries TRBV20-1 and TRBJ2-5; TRBD2 matches 8 bases. This CDR3 contains 13 residues. Germline V gene lookup returns CDR1 DFQATT and CDR2 SNEGSKA (reference sequence).

This clonotype was detected a few times. The chain carries TRBV6-1 and TRBJ2-7, with D maybe TRBD2 (6 bases). CDR1 MNHNS and CDR2 SASEGT come from the germline V gene. V gave up 3 bases and J gave up 0 bases, with 9 bases separating them. The CDR3 runs to 14 residues. In nucleotides, the CDR3 is TGTGCCAGCAGTGATTGGGGACTCTCCTACGAGCAGTACTTC. Translating gives CASSDWGLSYEQYF.

The chain has TRBV6-5 and TRBJ2-7; 7 bases match TRBD1. Losses at the gene ends were 0 bases for V and 2 bases for J; bases not matched to a gene: 7. The V gene's germline CDR1 is MNHEY and CDR2 SVGAGI. The CDR3 extends over 16 amino acids. As DNA, the CDR3 is TGTGCCAGCAGTTACTCTCCGACAGGGATGGCCTACGAGCAGTACTTC. Protein product: CASSYSPTGMAYEQYF.

The chain links TRBV5-1 to TRBJ2-1, with TRBD2 as a possible D gene (7 bases). CDR3 length: 15 residues. Germline CDR1 is SGHRS and CDR2 is YFSETQ. V was shortened by 4 bases and J by 7 bases, with 18 bases between the two germline ends. The CDR3 nucleotides read TGCGCCAGCAGCCGGGGGGCAGTGGGGACTAATGAGCAGTTCTTC. It codes for CASSRGAVGTNEQFF.

The V and J genes are TRBV28 and TRBJ2-2, with a weak D call TRBD1 (5 bases). Per germline, CDR1 MDHEN and CDR2 SYDVKM. The CDR3 contains 13 residues. The germline V and J ends were trimmed by 8 bases and 5 bases, with 12 bases remaining between them. The CDR3 here is CASRQTGTGELFF. The CDR3 DNA reads as TGTGCCAGCCGTCAAACAGGAACCGGGGAGCTGTTTTTT. The full variable domain, in which reference TRBV28 and TRBJ2-2 provide the parts outside the CDR3, is DVKVTQSSRYLVKRTGEKVFLECVQDMDHENMFWYRQDPGLGLRLIYFSYDVKMKEKGDIPEGYSVSREKKERFSLILESASTNQTSMYLCASRQTGTGELFFGEGSRLTVL.

This clonotype showed up just a few times. The chain is built from TRBV14 and TRBJ2-4; D is possibly TRBD1 (5 bases). Germline V gene sequence: CDR1 SGHDN, CDR2 FVKESK. This CDR3 spans 13 amino acids. V gave up 1 base and J gave up 13 bases, with 14 bases separating them. The CDR3 loop reads CASSQGLFGAQYF. The CDR3 region has the DNA TGTGCCAGCAGCCAAGGCCTCTTTGGGGCCCAGTACTTC.

The genes are TRBV27 and TRBJ1-2, with 10 bases lining up with TRBD1. The CDR3 is made up of 13 amino acids. Trimming took 6 bases from V and 8 from J; bases not matched to a gene: 6. Germline V gene lookup returns CDR1 MNHEY and CDR2 SMNVEV (reference sequence). Written as DNA, the CDR3 is TGTGCCAGCAGACCGACAGGGGGCCGAGGCTACACCTTC. Translated, it gives CASRPTGGRGYTF.

J is TRBJ2-1 and V is TRBV20-1; a weak D match, TRBD1 (8 bases). The CDR3 runs 15 residues. Per the germline V gene, CDR1 is DFQATT and CDR2 is SNEGSKA (reference sequence). Trimming removed 6 bases from V and 12 bases from J, with 27 bases in between. CDR3 in DNA: TGCAGTGCCCGGTCCCACAGGGGGGCTGGGGGGGTGCAGTTCTTC. Translation gives CSARSHRGAGGVQFF.

This clonotype was seen a handful of times. The rearrangement joins TRBV29-1 to TRBJ2-7, with 13 bases lining up with TRBD2. V lost 0 bases, J lost 3 bases, and 8 bases stayed unmatched. The CDR3 totals 17 residues. Per germline, CDR1 SQVTM and CDR2 ANQGSEA. The CDR3, as DNA: TGCAGCGTTGAAGACCAGGGACTAGCGGGGACCCGCTACGAGCAGTACTTC. Protein sequence: CSVEDQGLAGTRYEQYF.

The chain couples TRBV20-1 to TRBJ1-6; D remains ambiguous. V was clipped by 0 bases and J by 10 bases, with 13 bases between them. This CDR3 has 14 residues. The germline V gene encodes CDR1 DFQATT and CDR2 SNEGSKA (reference sequence). The CDR3 nucleotides read TGCAGTGCTAGAGATATGGCGCTTCTATCACCCCTCCACTTT. Its translation is CSARDMALLSPLHF.

This clonotype was picked up a small number of times. The V call is TRBV15, the J call TRBJ2-3, with D maybe TRBD2 (5 bases). The germline gives CDR1 LNHNV, CDR2 YYDKDF (reference sequence). The germline V and J ends were trimmed by 3 bases and 1 base, with 11 bases remaining between them. This CDR3 region has 15 residues. CDR3 DNA: TGTGCCACCAGCAGGTCAGCGGCCGGCACAGATACGCAGTATTTT. Amino acid sequence: CATSRSAAGTDTQYF.

V gene TRBV5-1 combines with J gene TRBJ2-3, with D unresolved. Germline assignment: CDR1 SGHRS and CDR2 YFSETQ. This CDR3 spans 16 amino acids. Trimming shortened V by 0 bases and J by 0 bases, and 11 bases separated the two germline ends. In nucleotides, the CDR3 is TGCGCCAGCAGCTTGGAAGGGCCAGTTAGCACAGATACGCAGTATTTT. Translating it yields CASSLEGPVSTDTQYF.